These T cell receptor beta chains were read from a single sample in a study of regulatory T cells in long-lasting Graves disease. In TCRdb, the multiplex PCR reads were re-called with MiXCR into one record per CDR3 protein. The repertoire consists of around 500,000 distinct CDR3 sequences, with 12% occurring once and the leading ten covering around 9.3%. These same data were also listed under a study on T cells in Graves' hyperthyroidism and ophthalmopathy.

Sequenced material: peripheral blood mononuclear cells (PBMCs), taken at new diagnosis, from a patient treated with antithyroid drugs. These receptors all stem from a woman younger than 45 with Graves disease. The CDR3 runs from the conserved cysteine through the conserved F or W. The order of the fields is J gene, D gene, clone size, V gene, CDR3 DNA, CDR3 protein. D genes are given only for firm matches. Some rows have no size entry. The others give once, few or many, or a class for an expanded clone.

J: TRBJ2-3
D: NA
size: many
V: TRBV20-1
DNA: TGCAGTGCCCGAGGGGCGGCAGATACGCAGTATTTT
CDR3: CSARGAADTQYF

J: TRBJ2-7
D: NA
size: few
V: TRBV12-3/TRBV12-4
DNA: TGTGCCAGCAGCAATATTGGACAGGGAGGGTACGAGCAGTACTTC
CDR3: CASSNIGQGGYEQYF

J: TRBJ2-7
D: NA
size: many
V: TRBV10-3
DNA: TGTGCCATCAGTGAGATGTACGAGCAGTACTTC
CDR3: CAISEMYEQYF

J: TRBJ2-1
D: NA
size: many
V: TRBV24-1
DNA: TGTGCCACCAGTGTGGATGCACCCCGCAATGAGCAGTTCTTC
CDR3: CATSVDAPRNEQFF

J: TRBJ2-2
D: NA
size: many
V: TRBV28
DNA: TGTGCCAGCATCGCCGATTTCTGGACCGGGGAGCTGTTTTTT
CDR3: CASIADFWTGELFF

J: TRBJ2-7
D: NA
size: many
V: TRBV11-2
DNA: TGTGCCAGCAGCCCTAGACTTATAGCCTACGAGCAGTACTTC
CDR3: CASSPRLIAYEQYF

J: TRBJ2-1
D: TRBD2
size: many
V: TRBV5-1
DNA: TGCGCCAGCAGCCTAGGACTAGCATCCCGAAATGAGCAGTTCTTC
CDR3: CASSLGLASRNEQFF

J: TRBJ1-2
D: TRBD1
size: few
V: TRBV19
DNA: TGTGCCAGTAGTACCAGGACAGGGGGCACTGGAGGCTACACCTTC
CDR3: CASSTRTGGTGGYTF

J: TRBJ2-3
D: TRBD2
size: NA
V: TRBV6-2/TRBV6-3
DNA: TGTGCCAGCAGTTACTCGGGGGGGAGTCCAACAGATACGCAGTATTTT
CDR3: CASSYSGGSPTDTQYF

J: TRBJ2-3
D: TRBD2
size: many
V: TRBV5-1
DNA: TGCGCCAGCAGCTTGAGGCGGGAGAATTTGAACACAGATACGCAGTATTTT
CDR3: CASSLRRENLNTDTQYF

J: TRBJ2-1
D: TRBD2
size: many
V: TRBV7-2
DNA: TGTGCCAGCAGCCCCTGGGGTAGCGGGGGGGATGAGCAGTTCTTC
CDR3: CASSPWGSGGDEQFF

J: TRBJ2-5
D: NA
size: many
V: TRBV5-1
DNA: TGTGCCAGCAGCCCGAATGACTTAAAAGAGACCCAGTACTTC
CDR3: CASSPNDLKETQYF

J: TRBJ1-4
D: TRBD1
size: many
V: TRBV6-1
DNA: TGTGCCACCGATTTCCCTACCCCGGGACAGGACCCACCTGGGGAAAAACTGTTTTTT
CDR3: CATDFPTPGQDPPGEKLFF

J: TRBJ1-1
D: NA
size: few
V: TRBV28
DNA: TGTGCCAGCAGTCTCCCCCAGGCCTTATTT
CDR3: CASSLPQALF

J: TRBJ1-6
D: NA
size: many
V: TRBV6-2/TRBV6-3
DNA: TGTGCCAGCAGTTCCTACAGGGATTCACCCCTCCACTTT
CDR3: CASSSYRDSPLHF

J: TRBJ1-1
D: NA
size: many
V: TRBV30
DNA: TGTGCCTGGAGTGTGACCTCAAACACTGAAGCTTTCTTT
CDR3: CAWSVTSNTEAFF

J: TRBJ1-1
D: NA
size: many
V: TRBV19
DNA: TGTGCCACCGCGATATCGAACACTGAAGCTTTCTTT
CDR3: CATAISNTEAFF

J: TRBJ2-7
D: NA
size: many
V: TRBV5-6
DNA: TGTGCCAGCAGCTTGGGGGCACTCCTATCCTACGAGCAGTACTTC
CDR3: CASSLGALLSYEQYF

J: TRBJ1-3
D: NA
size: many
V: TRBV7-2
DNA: TGTGCCAGCAGCCGTACATTAAGGACACCTGGAAACACCATATATTTT
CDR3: CASSRTLRTPGNTIYF

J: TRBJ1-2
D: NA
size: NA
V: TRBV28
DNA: TGTGCCAGCAGCTTAGGCTGGGAGAAAGGCTACACCTTC
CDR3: CASSLGWEKGYTF

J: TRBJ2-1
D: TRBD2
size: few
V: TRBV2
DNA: TGTGCCAGCAGTAAAGGACTAGCGGGCGCCAATGAGCAGTTCTTC
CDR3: CASSKGLAGANEQFF

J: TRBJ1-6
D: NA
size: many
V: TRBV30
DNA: TGTGCCTGGGCGTTCGGGGTCTCCCTCCACTTT
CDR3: CAWAFGVSLHF

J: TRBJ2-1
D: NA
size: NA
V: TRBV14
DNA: TGTGCCAGCAGCCAGGGGTCCCGGCTTCCTGAGCAGTTCTTC
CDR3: CASSQGSRLPEQFF

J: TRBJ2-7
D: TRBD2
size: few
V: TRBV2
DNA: TGTGCCAGCAGTGAAGGGACTAGCGGTTTTACCTACGAGCAGTACTTC
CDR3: CASSEGTSGFTYEQYF

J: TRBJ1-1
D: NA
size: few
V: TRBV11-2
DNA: TGTGCCAGCAGTATGGGGACTGAAGCTTTCTTT
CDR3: CASSMGTEAFF

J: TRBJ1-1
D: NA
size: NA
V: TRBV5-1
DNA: TGCGCCAGCAGCTGGGGGACAACCGGAGCTTTCTTT
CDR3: CASSWGTTGAFF

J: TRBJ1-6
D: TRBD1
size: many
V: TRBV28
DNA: TGTGCCAGCATATACAGGGGAGGTTCACCCCTCCACTTT
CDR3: CASIYRGGSPLHF

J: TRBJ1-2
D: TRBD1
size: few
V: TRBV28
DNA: TGTGCCAGCAGTTTCTCGGACAGGGGGCGAGATGGCTACACCTTC
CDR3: CASSFSDRGRDGYTF

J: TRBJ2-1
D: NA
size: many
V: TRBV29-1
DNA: TGCAGCGGAGGGGAATATGAGCAGTTCTTC
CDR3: CSGGEYEQFF

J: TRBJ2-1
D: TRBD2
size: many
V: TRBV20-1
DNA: TGCAGTGCTAGTGGGATGCTAGCGGGAGGTGGCGGCTCCTACAATGAGCAGTTCTTC
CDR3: CSASGMLAGGGGSYNEQFF

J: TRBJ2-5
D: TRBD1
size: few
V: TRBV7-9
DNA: TGTGCCAGCAGCAAGCATTGGGACAGGCGCAGAGAGACCCAGTACTTC
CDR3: CASSKHWDRRRETQYF

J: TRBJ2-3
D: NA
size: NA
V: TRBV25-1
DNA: TGTGCCAGCGGGAGGAGTCGCACAGATACGCAGTATTTT
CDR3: CASGRSRTDTQYF

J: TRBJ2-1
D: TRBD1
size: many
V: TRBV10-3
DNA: TGTGCCATCAGGGGGACCCAGGGGGTCTCTGGGAATGAGCAGTTCTTC
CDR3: CAIRGTQGVSGNEQFF

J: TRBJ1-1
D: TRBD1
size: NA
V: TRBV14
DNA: TGTGCCAGCAGCGTGGACAGGGATATCCCAAATAGGGCTTTCTTT
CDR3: CASSVDRDIPNRAFF

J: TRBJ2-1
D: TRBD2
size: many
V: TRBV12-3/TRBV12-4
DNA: TGTGCCAGCAGTTCTAGCGGGAGATCTTTCCTCTCCAATGAGCAGTTCTTC
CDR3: CASSSSGRSFLSNEQFF

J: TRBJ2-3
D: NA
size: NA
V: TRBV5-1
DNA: TGCGCCAGCAGCTCTCGGACAGTAGGTACAGATACGCAGTATTTT
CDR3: CASSSRTVGTDTQYF

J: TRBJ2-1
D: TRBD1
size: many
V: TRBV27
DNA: TGTGCCAGCAGTTTCCGGGACAGGGGGCGAAATGAGCAGTTCTTC
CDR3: CASSFRDRGRNEQFF

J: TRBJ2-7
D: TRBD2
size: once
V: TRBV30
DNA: TGTGCCTGGACACTAGCGGGAGCGGGGCCAACCTACGAGCAGTACTTC
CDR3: CAWTLAGAGPTYEQYF

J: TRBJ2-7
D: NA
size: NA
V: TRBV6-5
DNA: TGTGCCAGCAGTTCCGACCCTCGGGGCTACGAGCAGTACTTC
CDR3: CASSSDPRGYEQYF

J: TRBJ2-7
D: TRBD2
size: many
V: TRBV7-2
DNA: TGTGCCAGCAGCACTAGCGGGAACGAGCAGTACTTC
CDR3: CASSTSGNEQYF

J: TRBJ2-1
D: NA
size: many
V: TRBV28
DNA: TGTGCCAGCAGCTTGGGCAGTAGCTCCTACAATGAGCAGTTCTTC
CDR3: CASSLGSSSYNEQFF

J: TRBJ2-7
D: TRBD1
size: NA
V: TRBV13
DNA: TGTGCCAGCATCGAGAGGGGACAGGACAGCTCCTACGAGCAGTACTTC
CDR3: CASIERGQDSSYEQYF

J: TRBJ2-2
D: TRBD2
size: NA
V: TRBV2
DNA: TGTGCCAGCAGTGAAACTAGCGGGAGGACCGGGGAGCTGTTTTTT
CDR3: CASSETSGRTGELFF

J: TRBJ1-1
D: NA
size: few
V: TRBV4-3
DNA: TGCGCCAGCAGCCACTTGGGGTATGTGAACACTGAAGCTTTCTTT
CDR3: CASSHLGYVNTEAFF

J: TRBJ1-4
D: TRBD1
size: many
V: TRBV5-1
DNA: TGCGCCAGCAGCCCGCCGAAGGGGACAGGGGTCGAAAAACTGTTTTTT
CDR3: CASSPPKGTGVEKLFF

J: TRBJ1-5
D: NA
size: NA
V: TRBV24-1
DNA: TGTGCCACCAGTGCCCGGGACGGAAATAGCAATCAGCCCCAGCATTTT
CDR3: CATSARDGNSNQPQHF

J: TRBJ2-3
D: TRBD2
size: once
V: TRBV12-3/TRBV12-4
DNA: TGTGCCAGCAGTTTTAGTCGGGAGGGAGCAGATACGCAGTATTTT
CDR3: CASSFSREGADTQYF

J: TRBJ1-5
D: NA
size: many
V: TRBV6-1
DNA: TGTGCCAGCAGTAACCGAGATAGCAATCAGCCCCAGCATTTT
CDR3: CASSNRDSNQPQHF

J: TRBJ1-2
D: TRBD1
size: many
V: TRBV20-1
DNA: TGCAGTGCACTAAAGACAGGGGGCTATGGCTACACCTTC
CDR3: CSALKTGGYGYTF

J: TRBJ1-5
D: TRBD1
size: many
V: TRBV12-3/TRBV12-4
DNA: TGTGCCAGCAGCCGGACAGGGAATAATCAGCCCCAGCATTTT
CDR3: CASSRTGNNQPQHF

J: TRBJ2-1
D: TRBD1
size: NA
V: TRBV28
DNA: TGTGCCACTGGGACAGCTTTGGGAAATGAGCAGTTCTTC
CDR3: CATGTALGNEQFF

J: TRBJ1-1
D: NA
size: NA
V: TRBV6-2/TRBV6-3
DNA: TGTGCCAGCAGTTGCTCCACAAGAACTGAAGCTTTCTTT
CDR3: CASSCSTRTEAFF

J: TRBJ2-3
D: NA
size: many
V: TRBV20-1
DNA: TGCAGTGCTCTAACCGGGACCTACACAGATACGCAGTATTTT
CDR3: CSALTGTYTDTQYF

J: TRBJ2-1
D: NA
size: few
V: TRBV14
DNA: TGTGCCAGCAGCTTGGGCCGGGGCAAGCTGTTCTTC
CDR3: CASSLGRGKLFF

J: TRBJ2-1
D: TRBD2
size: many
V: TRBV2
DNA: TGTGCCAGCCACACGACTAGCGGGAGTTACAATGAGCAGTTCTTC
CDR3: CASHTTSGSYNEQFF

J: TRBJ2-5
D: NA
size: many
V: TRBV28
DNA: TGTGCCAGCAGTCGCGGGATCCTTAGGGGGGAGACCCAGTACTTC
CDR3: CASSRGILRGETQYF

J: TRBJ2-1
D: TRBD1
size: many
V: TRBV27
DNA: TGTGCCAGCAGTTGGGCGGTATGGGACAGGGGGTTCTTC
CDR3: CASSWAVWDRGFF

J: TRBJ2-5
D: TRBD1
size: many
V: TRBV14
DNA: TGTGCCAGCACCCGTTCAGGGGGAGAGACCCAGTACTTC
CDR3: CASTRSGGETQYF

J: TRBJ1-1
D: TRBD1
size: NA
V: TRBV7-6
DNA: TGTGCCAGCAGCTTAGCGGGACAGGGTACTGAAGCTTTCTTT
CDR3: CASSLAGQGTEAFF

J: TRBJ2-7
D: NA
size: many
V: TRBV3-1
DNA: TGTGCCAGCAGCCAGGACAGCTTCTCCTACGAGCAGTACTTC
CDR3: CASSQDSFSYEQYF